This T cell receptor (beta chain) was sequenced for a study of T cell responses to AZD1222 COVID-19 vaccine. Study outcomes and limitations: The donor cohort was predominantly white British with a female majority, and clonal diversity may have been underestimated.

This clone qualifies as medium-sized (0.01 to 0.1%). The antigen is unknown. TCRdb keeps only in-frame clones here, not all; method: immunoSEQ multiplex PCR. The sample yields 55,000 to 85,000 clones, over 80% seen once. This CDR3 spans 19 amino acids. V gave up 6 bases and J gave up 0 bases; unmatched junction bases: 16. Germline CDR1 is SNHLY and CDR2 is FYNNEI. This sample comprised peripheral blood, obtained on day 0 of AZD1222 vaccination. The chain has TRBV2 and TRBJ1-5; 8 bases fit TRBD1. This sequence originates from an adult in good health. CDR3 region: CASSLPGTGLGYSNQPQHF. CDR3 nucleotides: TGTGCCAGCAGCCTACCCGGGACAGGACTTGGATATAGCAATCAGCCCCAGCATTTT. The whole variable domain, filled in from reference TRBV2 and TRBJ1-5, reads EPEVTQTPSHQVTQMGQEVILRCVPISNHLYFYWYRQILGQKVEFLVSFYNNEISEKSEIFDDQFSVERPDGSNFTLKIRSTKLEDSAMYFCASSLPGTGLGYSNQPQHFGDGTRLSIL.